This paragraph covers one T cell receptor (beta chain) sequence. The data stem from a study of blood T cell repertoires in COVID-19. Those enrolled in Seattle joined during active infection and were followed longitudinally afterward. Produced via immunoSEQ multiplex PCR; TCRdb's table is partial and in-frame only. Among some 400,000 clones listed, around 87% were seen once. The CDR3 has 15 amino acids. V was clipped by 3 bases and J by 5 bases; unmatched bases: 6. The chain carries TRBV5-3 and TRBJ2-7; 12 bases map to TRBD2. TRBV5-3 is an ORF for which the function is uncertain. Input material: peripheral blood. This receptor was taken from a woman aged 25 to 39 with COVID-19, enrolled during active disease. CDR3 protein: CARSSQTSGRNEQYF. CDR3 coding DNA: TGTGCCAGAAGCTCCCAGACTAGCGGGAGAAACGAGCAGTACTTC.